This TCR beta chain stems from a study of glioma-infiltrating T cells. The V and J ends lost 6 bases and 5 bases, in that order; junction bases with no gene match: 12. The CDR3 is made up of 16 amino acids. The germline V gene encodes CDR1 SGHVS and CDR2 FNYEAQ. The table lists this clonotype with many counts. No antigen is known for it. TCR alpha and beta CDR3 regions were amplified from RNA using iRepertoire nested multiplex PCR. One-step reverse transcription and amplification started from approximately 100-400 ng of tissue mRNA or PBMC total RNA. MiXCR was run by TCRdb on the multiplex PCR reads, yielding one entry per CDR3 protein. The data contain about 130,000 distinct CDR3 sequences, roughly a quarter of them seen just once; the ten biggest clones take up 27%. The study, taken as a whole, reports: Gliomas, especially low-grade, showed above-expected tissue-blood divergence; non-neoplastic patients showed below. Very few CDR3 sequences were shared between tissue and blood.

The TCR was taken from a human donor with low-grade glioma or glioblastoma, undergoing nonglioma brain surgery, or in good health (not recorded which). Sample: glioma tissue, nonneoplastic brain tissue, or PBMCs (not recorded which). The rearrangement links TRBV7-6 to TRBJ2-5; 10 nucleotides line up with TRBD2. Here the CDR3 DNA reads TGTGCCAGCAGTCCGTCTAGCGGGGGAATTGGGGAGACCCAGTACTTC. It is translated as CASSPSSGGIGETQYF.